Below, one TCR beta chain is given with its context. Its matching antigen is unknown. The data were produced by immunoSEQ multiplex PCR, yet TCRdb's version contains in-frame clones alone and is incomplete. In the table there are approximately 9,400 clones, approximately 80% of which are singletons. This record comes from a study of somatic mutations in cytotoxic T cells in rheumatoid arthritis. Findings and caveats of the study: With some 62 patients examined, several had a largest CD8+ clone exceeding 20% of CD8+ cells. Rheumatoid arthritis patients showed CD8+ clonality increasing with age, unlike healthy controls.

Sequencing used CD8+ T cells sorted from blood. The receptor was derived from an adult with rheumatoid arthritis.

The CDR3 DNA reads as TGTGCCAGTAGTATCCTTTATAGGAACTACAATGAGCAGTTCTTC. This gives the protein CASSILYRNYNEQFF. This chain links TRBV19 with TRBJ2-1; D remains ambiguous. Per the germline V gene, CDR1 is LNHDA and CDR2 is SQIVND (reference sequence). The CDR3 covers 15 residues. Trimming shortened V by 3 bases and J by 3 bases, and 12 bases separated the two germline ends.